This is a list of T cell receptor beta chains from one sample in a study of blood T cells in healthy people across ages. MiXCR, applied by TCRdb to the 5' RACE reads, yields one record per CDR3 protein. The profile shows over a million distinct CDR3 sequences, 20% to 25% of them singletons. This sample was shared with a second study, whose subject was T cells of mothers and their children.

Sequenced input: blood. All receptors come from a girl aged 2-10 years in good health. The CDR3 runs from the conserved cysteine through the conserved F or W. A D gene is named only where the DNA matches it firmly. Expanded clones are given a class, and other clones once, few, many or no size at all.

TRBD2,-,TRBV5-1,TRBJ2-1,TGCGCCAGCAGTCTTCCTAGCGGGACTAATGAGCAGTTCTTC,CASSLPSGTNEQFF
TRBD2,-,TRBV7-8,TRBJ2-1,TGTGCCAGCAGCTTAAGTACACTAGCGGGGAACCGCCCACATGAGCAGTTCTTC,CASSLSTLAGNRPHEQFF
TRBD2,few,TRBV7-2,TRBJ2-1,TGTGCCAGCAGCTTCCAGCCCCTAGCGGGGGGGCCGAGGAATGAGCAGTTCTTC,CASSFQPLAGGPRNEQFF
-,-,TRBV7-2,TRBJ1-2,TGTGCCAGCAGCTCCGTCGGTGCTCCTAACTATGGCTACACCTTC,CASSSVGAPNYGYTF
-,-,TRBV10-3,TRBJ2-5,TGTGCCATCAGCATAGAAGAGACCCAGTACTTC,CAISIEETQYF
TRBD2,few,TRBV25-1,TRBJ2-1,TGTGCCAGCAGTGAACGGACTAGCGGATACAATGAGCAGTTCTTC,CASSERTSGYNEQFF
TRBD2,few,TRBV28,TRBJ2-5,TGTGCCAGCATCCCCCCGGGGGGGGCGGTTGAGACCCAGTACTTC,CASIPPGGAVETQYF
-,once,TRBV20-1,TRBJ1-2,TGCAGTTCTTATGGCTACACCTTC,CSSYGYTF
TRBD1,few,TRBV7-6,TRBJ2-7,TGTGCCAGCAGCTCAGCTCAGACAGGGTACGAGCAGTACTTC,CASSSAQTGYEQYF
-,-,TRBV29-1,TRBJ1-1,TGCAGCGCCCAGGGGCGCTTCATGAACACTGAAGCTTTCTTT,CSAQGRFMNTEAFF
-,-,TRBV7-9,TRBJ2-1,TGTGCCAGCAGCGAGCCGACAGTCGAAGCCTACAATGAGCAGTTCTTC,CASSEPTVEAYNEQFF
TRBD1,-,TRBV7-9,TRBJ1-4,TGTGCCAAACCACTAGGACAGGGGACTAATGAAAAACTGTTTTTT,CAKPLGQGTNEKLFF
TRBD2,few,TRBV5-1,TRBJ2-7,TGCGCCAGCAGCCCCCGACTAGCGGGAGACCCGGCGTACGAGCAGTACTTC,CASSPRLAGDPAYEQYF
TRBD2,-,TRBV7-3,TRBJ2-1,TGTGCCAGCAGCTTAATGGGGGGGGAGGGTCCGGTTAATGAGCAGTTCTTC,CASSLMGGEGPVNEQFF
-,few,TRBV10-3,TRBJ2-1,TGTGCCATCAGTGAGAGGCCTCCAAGCTCCTACAATGAGCAGTTCTTC,CAISERPPSSYNEQFF
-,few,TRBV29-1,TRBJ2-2,TGCAGCGTTGCTCGCACTGGGGCAACCGGGGAGCTGTTTTTT,CSVARTGATGELFF
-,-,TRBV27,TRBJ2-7,TGTGCCAGCTGGAGCGACAGGGACTATTACGAGCAGTACTTC,CASWSDRDYYEQYF
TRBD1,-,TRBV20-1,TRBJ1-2,TGCAGTGGACGAAGGACCGGGACAGGGGGCGGTGGCTACACCTTC,CSGRRTGTGGGGYTF